A selection of T cell receptor beta chains follows, all from one sample in a study of T cell responses to AZD1222 COVID-19 vaccine. The repertoire was sequenced with immunoSEQ multiplex PCR; TCRdb's copy has only in-frame clones and lacks some. The table has just over 60,000 clones, 76% seen once; the top ten hold more than 12%. Sequenced material: peripheral blood, taken on day 0 of AZD1222 vaccination. These receptors were obtained from an adult in good health. The CDR3 runs from the conserved cysteine through the conserved F or W. A D gene is named only where the DNA matches it firmly. Clone size is given for some rows only: seen once, a few or many times, or a class if the clone is expanded.

NA	TRBJ2-5	TRBV5-6	NA	CASSFGLEGETQYF	TGTGCCAGCAGCTTCGGGTTGGAAGGGGAGACCCAGTACTTC
NA	TRBJ2-2	TRBV5-4	TRBD2	CASSHSSGDWTGELFF	TGTGCCAGCAGCCATTCTAGCGGGGATTGGACCGGGGAGCTGTTTTTT
NA	TRBJ1-2	TRBV6-5	TRBD1	CASRYGSDREGYTF	TGTGCCAGCAGATACGGGTCGGACAGGGAAGGCTACACCTTC
NA	TRBJ1-6	TRBV2	NA	CVTGAVESRSPLHF	TGTGTCACCGGAGCTGTAGAGTCGCGTTCACCCCTCCACTTT
NA	TRBJ2-1	TRBV7-9	NA	CASSLSSDEQFF	TGTGCCAGCAGCCTAAGCAGTGATGAGCAGTTCTTC
NA	TRBJ2-1	TRBV19	NA	CASSIEGYEQFF	TGTGCCAGTAGTATAGAGGGCTATGAGCAGTTCTTC
NA	TRBJ1-1	TRBV18	TRBD1	CASSPPRQGNPEAFF	TGTGCCAGCTCACCACCGAGACAGGGGAATCCTGAAGCTTTCTTT
NA	TRBJ2-7	TRBV5-1	NA	CASSLSGAYEQYF	TGCGCCAGCAGCTTGTCGGGAGCATACGAGCAGTACTTC
NA	TRBJ2-7	TRBV27	NA	CASSLGGGYEQYF	TGTGCCAGCAGTTTAGGGGGTGGTTACGAGCAGTACTTC
NA	TRBJ2-1	TRBV27	TRBD1	CASSLPGGQGASEQFF	TGTGCCAGCAGTTTACCGGGGGGACAGGGGGCAAGTGAGCAGTTCTTC
NA	TRBJ2-1	TRBV11-3	NA	CASSFDSAYNEQFF	TGTGCCAGCAGCTTCGACTCGGCCTACAATGAGCAGTTCTTC
NA	TRBJ1-1	TRBV11-1	NA	CASNFDPRDTEAFF	TGTGCCAGCAACTTCGACCCGAGGGACACTGAAGCTTTCTTT
NA	TRBJ1-2	TRBV2	NA	CASRQGNYGYTF	TGTGCCAGCAGACAGGGAAACTATGGCTACACCTTC
NA	TRBJ1-5	TRBV5-1	NA	CASRSGEGNQPQHF	TGCGCCAGCAGGTCGGGAGAGGGCAATCAGCCCCAGCATTTT
NA	TRBJ1-1	TRBV6-6	NA	CASSYGQVDTEAFF	TGTGCCAGCAGTTACGGGCAGGTGGACACTGAAGCTTTCTTT
NA	TRBJ2-3	TRBV27	TRBD2	CASSFAGGRYTQYF	TGTGCCAGCAGTTTTGCGGGGGGGAGGTATACGCAGTATTTT
NA	TRBJ2-2	TRBV5-6	NA	CASSPTGSNTGELFF	TGTGCCAGCAGCCCGACAGGATCGAACACCGGGGAGCTGTTTTTT
once	TRBJ1-5	TRBV28	TRBD1	CASSPGQGDQPQHF	TGTGCCAGCAGCCCCGGACAGGGGGACCAGCCCCAGCATTTT
NA	TRBJ1-5	TRBV6-5	NA	CASSLGPDHQPQHF	TGTGCCAGCAGCCTGGGGCCGGACCATCAGCCCCAGCATTTT
NA	TRBJ2-7	TRBV9	NA	CASSLSGEDEQYF	TGTGCCAGCAGCCTCTCCGGGGAGGACGAGCAGTACTTC
NA	TRBJ1-6	TRBV19	TRBD1	CASEPRQGSYNSPLHF	TGTGCCAGTGAGCCGAGACAGGGCTCCTATAATTCACCCCTCCACTTT
NA	TRBJ2-5	TRBV7-9	NA	CASSLIGETQYF	TGTGCCAGCAGCTTGATCGGGGAGACCCAGTACTTC
medium-sized	TRBJ1-1	TRBV9	TRBD1	CASSEGDSTEAFF	TGTGCCAGCAGCGAGGGGGACAGCACTGAAGCTTTCTTT
few	TRBJ1-3	TRBV7-6	NA	CASSLGEGTILFSGNTIYF	TGTGCCAGCAGCTTAGGGGAGGGGACAATCTTATTCTCTGGAAACACCATATATTTT
NA	TRBJ2-1	TRBV7-6	NA	CASSLAAGAYNEQFF	TGTGCCAGCAGCTTAGCGGCGGGGGCTTACAATGAGCAGTTCTTC
NA	TRBJ2-7	TRBV19	NA	CASSLGGSYEQYF	TGTGCCAGTAGTCTGGGGGGCTCCTACGAGCAGTACTTC
NA	TRBJ1-2	TRBV10-3	TRBD1	CAISDPGQGARDGYTF	TGTGCCATCAGTGACCCCGGACAGGGGGCGCGGGATGGCTACACCTTC
once	TRBJ1-1	TRBV6-5	TRBD1	CAGEGGAGGAFF	TGTGCCGGAGAGGGGGGCGCAGGGGGAGCTTTCTTT
NA	TRBJ1-4	TRBV14	NA	CASSQEWGEKLFF	TGTGCCAGCAGCCAAGAATGGGGGGAAAAACTGTTTTTT
NA	TRBJ1-1	TRBV7-2	NA	CASTSGVNTEAFF	TGTGCCAGCACCTCAGGGGTAAACACTGAAGCTTTCTTT
NA	TRBJ1-2	TRBV12-3/TRBV12-4	NA	CASSSVNYGYTF	TGTGCCAGCAGTTCTGTTAACTATGGCTACACCTTC
NA	TRBJ2-1	TRBV12-3/TRBV12-4	NA	CASSWVAYNEQFF	TGTGCCAGCAGTTGGGTGGCCTACAATGAGCAGTTCTTC
NA	TRBJ1-6	TRBV7-9	NA	CASSHKWEARASPLHF	TGTGCCAGCAGCCACAAGTGGGAGGCTAGGGCGTCACCCCTCCACTTT
NA	TRBJ1-5	TRBV7-9	NA	CASSPLGTQPQHF	TGTGCCAGCAGTCCCTTGGGGACTCAGCCCCAGCATTTT
NA	TRBJ1-3	TRBV5-1	NA	CASSPSGSSGNTIYF	TGCGCCAGCAGCCCATCGGGGTCCTCTGGAAACACCATATATTTT
NA	TRBJ2-3	TRBV6-5	TRBD2	CASRLAGGPDTQYF	TGTGCCAGCAGGTTAGCGGGGGGGCCAGATACGCAGTATTTT
NA	TRBJ1-6	TRBV6-5	NA	CASSSVGGQLPLHF	TGTGCCAGCAGCTCGGTGGGGGGCCAGCTACCCCTCCACTTT
few	TRBJ1-3	TRBV11-2	NA	CASSLDPSGNTIYF	TGTGCCAGCAGCCTGGACCCCTCTGGAAACACCATATATTTT
NA	TRBJ1-1	TRBV28	NA	CASSLISSEAFF	TGTGCCAGCAGTTTAATTAGTTCTGAAGCTTTCTTT
few	TRBJ2-7	TRBV4-3	NA	CASSQDLGAYEQYF	TGCGCCAGCAGCCAAGATCTCGGAGCCTACGAGCAGTACTTC
few	TRBJ1-1	TRBV9	NA	CASSPIPENTEAFF	TGTGCCAGCAGCCCCATCCCAGAGAACACTGAAGCTTTCTTT
large	TRBJ2-7	TRBV6-6	NA	CASSPSSDRSSYEQYF	TGTGCCAGCAGTCCCAGCTCAGACAGGAGCTCCTACGAGCAGTACTTC
NA	TRBJ1-2	TRBV28	NA	CASSLGRLTNYGYTF	TGTGCCAGCAGTTTAGGGCGCCTTACTAACTATGGCTACACCTTC
NA	TRBJ2-6	TRBV15	NA	CATSRERILSGANVLTF	TGTGCCACCAGCAGAGAACGTATTCTCTCTGGGGCCAACGTCCTGACTTTC
NA	TRBJ2-5	TRBV30	TRBD2	CAWSVGGSRQETQYF	TGTGCCTGGAGTGTCGGGGGGTCGAGACAAGAGACCCAGTACTTC
NA	TRBJ1-5	TRBV19	NA	CATRPGGLQPQHF	TGTGCCACCCGGCCAGGCGGGCTCCAGCCCCAGCATTTT
few	TRBJ2-7	TRBV5-1	NA	CASSSHSPYEQYF	TGCGCCAGCAGCTCACACAGCCCCTACGAGCAGTACTTC
NA	TRBJ1-1	TRBV7-9	NA	CASSFRRDYTEAFF	TGTGCCAGCAGCTTTCGCAGGGATTACACTGAAGCTTTCTTT
NA	TRBJ2-7	TRBV30	NA	CAWRRQREQYF	TGTGCCTGGCGGAGGCAGCGCGAGCAGTACTTC
NA	TRBJ2-1	TRBV11-2	NA	CASSLVEGNEQFF	TGTGCCAGCAGCTTAGTCGAGGGCAATGAGCAGTTCTTC
NA	TRBJ1-4	TRBV4-2	NA	CASSQVRPAANEKLFF	TGTGCCAGCAGCCAGGTCAGGCCTGCAGCTAATGAAAAACTGTTTTTT
NA	TRBJ2-2	TRBV29-1	TRBD1	CSVDRGLETGELFF	TGCAGCGTTGACAGGGGGCTAGAAACCGGGGAGCTGTTTTTT
NA	TRBJ1-1	TRBV9	NA	CASSVSPETQAFF	TGTGCCAGCAGCGTATCGCCCGAAACCCAAGCTTTCTTT